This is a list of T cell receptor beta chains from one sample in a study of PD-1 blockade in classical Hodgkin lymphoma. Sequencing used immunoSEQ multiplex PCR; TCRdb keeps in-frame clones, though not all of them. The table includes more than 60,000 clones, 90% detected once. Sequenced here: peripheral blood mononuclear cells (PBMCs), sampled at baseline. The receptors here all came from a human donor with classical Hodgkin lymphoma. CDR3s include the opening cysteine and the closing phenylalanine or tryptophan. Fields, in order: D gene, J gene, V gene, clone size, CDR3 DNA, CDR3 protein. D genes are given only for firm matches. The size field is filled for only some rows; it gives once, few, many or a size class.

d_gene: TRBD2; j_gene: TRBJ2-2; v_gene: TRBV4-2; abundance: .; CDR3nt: TGTGCCAGCAGCCAAGGGAAGGGCGGGAGGTCGGACACCGGGGAGCTGTTTTTT; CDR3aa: CASSQGKGGRSDTGELFF
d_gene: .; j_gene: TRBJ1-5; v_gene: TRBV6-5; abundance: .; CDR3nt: TGTGCCAGCAGTGAAGCGGGGGACCAGCCCCAGCATTTT; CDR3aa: CASSEAGDQPQHF
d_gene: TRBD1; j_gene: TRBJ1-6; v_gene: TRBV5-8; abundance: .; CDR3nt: TGTGCCAGCAGCCCCGACAGGGGCGGTAATTCACCCCTCCACTTT; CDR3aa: CASSPDRGGNSPLHF
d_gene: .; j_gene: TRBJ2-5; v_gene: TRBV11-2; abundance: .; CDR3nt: TGTGCCAGCAGCTTAGGGGGTAGCGGCCAAGAGACCCAGTACTTC; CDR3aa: CASSLGGSGQETQYF
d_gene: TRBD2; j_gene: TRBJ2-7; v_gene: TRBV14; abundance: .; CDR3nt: TGTGCCAGCAGCCAAGAAGGAGGGAGGGCCGTCAAGCAGTACTTC; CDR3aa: CASSQEGGRAVKQYF
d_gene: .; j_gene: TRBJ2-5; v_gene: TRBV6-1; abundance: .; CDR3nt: TGTGCCAGCAACGCGGAGGGGGGGATGTGGGAGACCCAGTACTTC; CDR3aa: CASNAEGGMWETQYF
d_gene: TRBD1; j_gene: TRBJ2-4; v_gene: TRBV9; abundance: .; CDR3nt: TGTGCCAGCAGCTTGACAGGGGGCGCCGGGTCCAAAAACATTCAGTACTTC; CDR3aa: CASSLTGGAGSKNIQYF
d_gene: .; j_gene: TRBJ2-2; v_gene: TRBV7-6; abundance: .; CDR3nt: TGTGCCAGCAGCTTAGTGGGTGACGGGGAGCTGTTTTTT; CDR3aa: CASSLVGDGELFF
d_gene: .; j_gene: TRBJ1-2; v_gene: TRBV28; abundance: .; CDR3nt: TGTGCCAGCAGACAAGACCCAGGCTACACCTTC; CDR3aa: CASRQDPGYTF
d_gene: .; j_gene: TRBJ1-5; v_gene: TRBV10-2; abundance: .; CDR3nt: TGCGCCAGCAGTGAGCCCCCAGGTGGCAATCAGCCCCAGCATTTT; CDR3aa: CASSEPPGGNQPQHF
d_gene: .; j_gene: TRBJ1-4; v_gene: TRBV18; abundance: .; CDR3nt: TGTGCCAGCTCACCGGGCTTAAAGAGCGAAAAACTGTTTTTT; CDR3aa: CASSPGLKSEKLFF
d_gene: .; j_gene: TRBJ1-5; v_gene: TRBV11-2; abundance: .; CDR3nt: TGTGCCAGCAGCATGACAGGAAATAGCAATCAGCCCCAGCATTTT; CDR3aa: CASSMTGNSNQPQHF
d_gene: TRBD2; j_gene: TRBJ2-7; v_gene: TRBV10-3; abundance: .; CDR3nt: TGTGCCATCAGTGGCACGGGACTAGCCAGGCTCTACGAGCAGTACTTC; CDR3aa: CAISGTGLARLYEQYF
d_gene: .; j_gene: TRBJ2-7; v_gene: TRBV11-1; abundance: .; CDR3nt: TGTGCCAGCAGCCAGGGCGCGGGCGGGACCTACGAGCAGTACTTC; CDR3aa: CASSQGAGGTYEQYF
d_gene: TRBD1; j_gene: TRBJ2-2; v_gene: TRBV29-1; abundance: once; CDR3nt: TGCAGCGTCGAACCCGGGACAGAGTCCGGGGAGCTGTTTTTT; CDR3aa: CSVEPGTESGELFF
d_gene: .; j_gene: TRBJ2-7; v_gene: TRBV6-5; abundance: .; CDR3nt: TGTGCCAGCAGCCCCCGGACCGACTCCTACGAGCAGTACTTC; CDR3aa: CASSPRTDSYEQYF
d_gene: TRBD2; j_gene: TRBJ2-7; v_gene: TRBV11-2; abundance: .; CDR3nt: TGTGCCAGCAACCTAGCGGGGGGGACCTACGAGCAGTACTTC; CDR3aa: CASNLAGGTYEQYF
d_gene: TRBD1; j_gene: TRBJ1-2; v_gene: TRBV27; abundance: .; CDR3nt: TGTGCCAGCAGTTTTAGTGGGGCAGGGGGAGGTGGCTACACCTTC; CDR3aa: CASSFSGAGGGGYTF
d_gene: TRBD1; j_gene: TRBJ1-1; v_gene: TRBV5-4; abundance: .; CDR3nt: TGTGCCAGCAGCTTGGTAGGGGGCCAGAACACTGAAGCTTTCTTT; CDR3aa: CASSLVGGQNTEAFF
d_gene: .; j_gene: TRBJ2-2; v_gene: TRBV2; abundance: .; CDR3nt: TGTGCCAGCAGACCCGGGACATATAACACCGGGGAGCTGTTTTTT; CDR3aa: CASRPGTYNTGELFF
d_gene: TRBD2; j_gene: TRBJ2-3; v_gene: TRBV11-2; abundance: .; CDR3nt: TGTGCCAGCAGCTTGGGGGGGAGCACAGATACGCAGTATTTT; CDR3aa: CASSLGGSTDTQYF
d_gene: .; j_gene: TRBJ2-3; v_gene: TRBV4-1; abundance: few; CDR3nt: TGCGCCAGCAGCCAAGAGAGGTGGGGGAGCACAGATACGCAGTATTTT; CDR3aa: CASSQERWGSTDTQYF
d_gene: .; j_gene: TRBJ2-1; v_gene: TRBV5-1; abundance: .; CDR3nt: TGCGCCAGCAGCTTGGGGGGGATCGAGCCAAATGAGCAGTTCTTC; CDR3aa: CASSLGGIEPNEQFF
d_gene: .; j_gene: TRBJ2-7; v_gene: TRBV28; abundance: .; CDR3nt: TGTGCCAGCAGAAATTATGCTACCCAGGCGCAGTACTTC; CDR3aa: CASRNYATQAQYF
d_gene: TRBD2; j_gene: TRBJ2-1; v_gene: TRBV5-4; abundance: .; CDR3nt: TGTGCCAGCAGCTCACCCCCTAGCGGCCTCCAGTTCTTC; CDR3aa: CASSSPPSGLQFF
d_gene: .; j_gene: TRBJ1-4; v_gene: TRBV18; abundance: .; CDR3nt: TGTGCCAGCTCACCAGGCGAAAAACTGTTTTTT; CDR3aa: CASSPGEKLFF
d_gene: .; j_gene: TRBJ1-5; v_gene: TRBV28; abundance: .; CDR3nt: TGTGCCAGCAGTTTGGGTGGGGGGCATCAGCCCCAGCATTTT; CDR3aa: CASSLGGGHQPQHF
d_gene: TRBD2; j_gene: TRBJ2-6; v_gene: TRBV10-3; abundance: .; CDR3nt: TGTGCCATCAGTGATTCGACTAGCGGGTATCCATCTGGGGCCAACGTCCTGACTTTC; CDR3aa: CAISDSTSGYPSGANVLTF
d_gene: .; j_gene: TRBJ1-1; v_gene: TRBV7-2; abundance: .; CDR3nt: TGTGCCAGCAGCTTACGACAGCACACTGAAGCTTTCTTT; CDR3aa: CASSLRQHTEAFF
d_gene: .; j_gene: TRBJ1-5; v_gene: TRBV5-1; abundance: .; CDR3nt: TGCGCCAGCAGTGTGGGGATCGGGCAGCCCCAGCATTTT; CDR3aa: CASSVGIGQPQHF
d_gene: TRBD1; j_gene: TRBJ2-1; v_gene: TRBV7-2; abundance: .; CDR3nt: TGTGCCAGCAGCTTCTCGGACAGGGACTACAATGAGCAGTTCTTC; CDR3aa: CASSFSDRDYNEQFF
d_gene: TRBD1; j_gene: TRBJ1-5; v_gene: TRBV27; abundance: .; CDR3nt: TGTGCCAGCAGTCCTCACGGACAGGGCTCTCAGCCCCAGCATTTT; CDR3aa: CASSPHGQGSQPQHF
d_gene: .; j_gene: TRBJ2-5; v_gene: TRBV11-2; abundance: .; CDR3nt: TGTGCCAGCAGCATAAACAGGGTGCAAGAGACCCAGTACTTC; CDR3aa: CASSINRVQETQYF
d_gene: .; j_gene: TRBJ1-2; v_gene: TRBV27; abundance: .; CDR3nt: TGTGCCAGCAGTTTCGGTATCGGGACCTCATATACTTATGGCTACACCTTC; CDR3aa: CASSFGIGTSYTYGYTF
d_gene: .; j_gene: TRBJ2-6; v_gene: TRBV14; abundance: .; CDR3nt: TGTGTCAGCAGCCAGGGTGGTGGGGCCAACGTCCTGACTTTC; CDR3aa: CVSSQGGGANVLTF
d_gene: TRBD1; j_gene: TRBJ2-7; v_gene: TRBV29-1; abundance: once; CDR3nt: TGCAGCGTTGAAGGGTGGACAGGGAGCTCCTACGAGCAGTACTTC; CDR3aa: CSVEGWTGSSYEQYF
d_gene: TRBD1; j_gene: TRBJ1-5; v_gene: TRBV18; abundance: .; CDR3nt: TGTGCCAGCTCACCAGACAGGGTCAATCAGCCCCAGCATTTT; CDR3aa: CASSPDRVNQPQHF
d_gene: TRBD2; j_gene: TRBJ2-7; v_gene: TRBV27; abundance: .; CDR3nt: TGTGCCAGCAGTATCAGCGGGAGTCTGACCGAGCAGTACTTC; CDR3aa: CASSISGSLTEQYF
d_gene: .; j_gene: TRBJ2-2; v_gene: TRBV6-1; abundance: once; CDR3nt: TGTGCCAGCAAGTACCCAACCGGGGAGCTGTTTTTT; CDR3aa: CASKYPTGELFF
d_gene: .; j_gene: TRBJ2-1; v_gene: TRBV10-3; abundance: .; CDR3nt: TGTGCCATCAGTAGCGGCTATGAGCAGTTCTTC; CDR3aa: CAISSGYEQFF
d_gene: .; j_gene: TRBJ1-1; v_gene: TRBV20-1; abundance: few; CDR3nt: TGCAGTGCGTACGACAGTCCTGAAGCTTTCTTT; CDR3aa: CSAYDSPEAFF
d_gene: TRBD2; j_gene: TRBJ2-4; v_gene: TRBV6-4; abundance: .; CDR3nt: TGTGCCAGCAGACGCCTACTAGCGGGGGGGTACTTAGCCAAAAACATTCAGTACTTC; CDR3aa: CASRRLLAGGYLAKNIQYF